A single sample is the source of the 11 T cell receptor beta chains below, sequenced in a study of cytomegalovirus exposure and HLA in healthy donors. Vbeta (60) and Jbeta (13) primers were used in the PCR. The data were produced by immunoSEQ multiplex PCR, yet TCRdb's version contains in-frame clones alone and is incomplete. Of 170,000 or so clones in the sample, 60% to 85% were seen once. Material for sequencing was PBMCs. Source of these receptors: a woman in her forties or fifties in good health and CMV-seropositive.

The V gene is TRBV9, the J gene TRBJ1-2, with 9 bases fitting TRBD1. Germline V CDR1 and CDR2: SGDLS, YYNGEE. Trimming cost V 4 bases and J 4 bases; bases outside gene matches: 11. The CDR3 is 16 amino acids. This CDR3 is CASSPQPGQGAYGYTF. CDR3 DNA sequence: TGTGCCAGCAGCCCACAACCGGGACAGGGTGCCTATGGCTACACCTTC.

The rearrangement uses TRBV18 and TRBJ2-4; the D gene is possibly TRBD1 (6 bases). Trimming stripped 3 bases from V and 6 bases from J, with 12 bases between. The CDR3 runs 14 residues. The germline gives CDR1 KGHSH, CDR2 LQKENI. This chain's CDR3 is CASSPSGELNIQYF. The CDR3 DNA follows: TGTGCCAGCTCACCTTCAGGGGAGTTAAACATTCAGTACTTC.

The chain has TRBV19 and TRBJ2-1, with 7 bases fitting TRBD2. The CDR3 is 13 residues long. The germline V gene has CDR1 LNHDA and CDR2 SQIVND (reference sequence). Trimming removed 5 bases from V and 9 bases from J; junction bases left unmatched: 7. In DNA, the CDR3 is TGTGCCAGTAGTCCGGGGGGATACGGTGAGCAGTTCTTC. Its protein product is CASSPGGYGEQFF.

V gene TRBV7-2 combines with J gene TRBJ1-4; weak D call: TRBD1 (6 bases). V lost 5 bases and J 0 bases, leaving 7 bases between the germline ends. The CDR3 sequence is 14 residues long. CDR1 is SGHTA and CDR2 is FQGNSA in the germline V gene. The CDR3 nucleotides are TGTGCCAGCAGCCGGACAGCAACTAATGAAAAACTGTTTTTT. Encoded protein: CASSRTATNEKLFF.

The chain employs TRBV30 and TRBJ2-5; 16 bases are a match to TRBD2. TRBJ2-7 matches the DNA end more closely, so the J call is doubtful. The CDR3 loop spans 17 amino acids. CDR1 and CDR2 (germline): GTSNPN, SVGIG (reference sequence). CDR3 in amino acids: CAWSVGTSGGDNYEQYF. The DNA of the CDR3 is TGTGCCTGGAGTGTCGGGACTAGCGGGGGGGATAACTACGAGCAGTACTTC.

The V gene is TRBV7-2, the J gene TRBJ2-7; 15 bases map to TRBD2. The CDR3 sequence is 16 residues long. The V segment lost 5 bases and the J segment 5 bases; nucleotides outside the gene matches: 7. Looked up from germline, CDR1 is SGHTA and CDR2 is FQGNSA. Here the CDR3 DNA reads TGTGCCAGCAGCATGATGGGACTAGCGGGAGGCGACGAGCAGTACTTC. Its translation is CASSMMGLAGGDEQYF. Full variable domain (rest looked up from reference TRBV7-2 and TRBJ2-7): GAGVSQSPSNKVTEKGKDVELRCDPISGHTALYWYRQSLGQGLEFLIYFQGNSAPDKSGLPSDRFSAERTGGSVSTLTIQRTQQEDSAVYLCASSMMGLAGGDEQYFGPGTRLTVT.

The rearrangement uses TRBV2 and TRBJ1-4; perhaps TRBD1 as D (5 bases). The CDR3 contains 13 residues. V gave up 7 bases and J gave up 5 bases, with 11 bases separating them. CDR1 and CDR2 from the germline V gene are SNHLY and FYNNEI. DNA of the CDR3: TGTGCCAGCACCGAACGGGGGAATGAAAAACTGTTTTTT. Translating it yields CASTERGNEKLFF.

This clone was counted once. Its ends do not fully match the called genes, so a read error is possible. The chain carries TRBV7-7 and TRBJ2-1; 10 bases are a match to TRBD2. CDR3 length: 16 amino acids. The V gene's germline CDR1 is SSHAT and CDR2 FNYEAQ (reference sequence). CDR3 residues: CASSLQAGGPGDEQFF. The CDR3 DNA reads TGTGCTAGCAGCTTACAAGCGGGAGGGCCCGGAGATGAGCAGTTCTTC.

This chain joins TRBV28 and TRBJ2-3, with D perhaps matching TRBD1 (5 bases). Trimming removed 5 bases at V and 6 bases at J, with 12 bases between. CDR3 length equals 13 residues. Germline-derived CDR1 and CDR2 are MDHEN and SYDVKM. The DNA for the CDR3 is TGTGCCAGCAGTCGTCAGCCAGGGGATACGCAGTATTTT. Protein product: CASSRQPGDTQYF.

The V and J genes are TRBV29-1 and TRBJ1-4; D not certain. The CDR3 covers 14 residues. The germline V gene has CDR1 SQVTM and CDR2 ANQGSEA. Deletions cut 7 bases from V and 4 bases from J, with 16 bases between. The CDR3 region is CSAGSRGLNEKLFF. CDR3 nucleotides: TGCAGCGCTGGTTCTCGTGGGCTTAATGAAAAACTGTTTTTT.

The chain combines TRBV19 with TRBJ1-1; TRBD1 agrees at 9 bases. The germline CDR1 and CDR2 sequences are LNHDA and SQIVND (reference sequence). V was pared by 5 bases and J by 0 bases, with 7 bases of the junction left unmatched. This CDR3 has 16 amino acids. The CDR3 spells CASSGGQGFMNTEAFF. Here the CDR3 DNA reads TGTGCCAGTAGTGGGGGACAGGGATTCATGAACACTGAAGCTTTCTTT. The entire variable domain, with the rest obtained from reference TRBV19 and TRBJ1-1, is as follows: DGGITQSPKYLFRKEGQNVTLSCEQNLNHDAMYWYRQDPGQGLRLIYYSQIVNDFQKGDIAEGYSVSREKKESFPLTVTSAQKNPTAFYLCASSGGQGFMNTEAFFGQGTRLTVV.